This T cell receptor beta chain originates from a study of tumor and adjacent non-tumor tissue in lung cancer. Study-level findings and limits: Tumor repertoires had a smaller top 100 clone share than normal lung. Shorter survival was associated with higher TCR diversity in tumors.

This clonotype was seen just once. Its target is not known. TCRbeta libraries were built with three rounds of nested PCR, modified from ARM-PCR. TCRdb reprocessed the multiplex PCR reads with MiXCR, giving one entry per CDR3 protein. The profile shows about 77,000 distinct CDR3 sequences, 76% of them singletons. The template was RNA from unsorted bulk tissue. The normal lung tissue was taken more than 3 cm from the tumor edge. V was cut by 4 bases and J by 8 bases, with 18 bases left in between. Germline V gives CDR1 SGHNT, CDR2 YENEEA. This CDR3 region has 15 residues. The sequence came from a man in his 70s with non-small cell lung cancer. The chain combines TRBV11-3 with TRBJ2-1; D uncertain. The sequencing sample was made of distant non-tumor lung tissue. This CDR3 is CASSSQNRDEDEQFF. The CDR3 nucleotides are TGTGCCAGCAGCTCCCAGAATAGGGATGAGGATGAGCAGTTCTTC.